This T cell receptor (beta chain) was documented in a study of cytomegalovirus exposure and HLA in healthy donors. The study's findings and limits: HLA restriction was apparent for most CMV-associated TCR beta chains in a later analysis. In an earlier analysis, most TCR beta V segments were productive about 87% or about 30% of the time.

Primers: 60 Vbeta forward and 13 Jbeta reverse. The table came from immunoSEQ multiplex PCR; TCRdb's copy has only in-frame clones and leaves some out. This table has more than 85,000 clones, around 70% appearing once. Trimming shortened V by 5 bases and J by 1 base, and 10 bases separated the two germline ends. The CDR3 consists of 14 residues. In germline, CDR1 is SGHRS, CDR2 YFSETQ. This clone has a single count. Antigen: not known. The chain has TRBV5-1 and TRBJ1-3; D perhaps matches TRBD1 (6 bases). This TCR came from a man aged 35-49 years in good health and CMV-seronegative. Input material: PBMCs. The CDR3 loop is CASRTGTSGNTIYF. In DNA form, the CDR3 reads TGCGCCAGCAGAACAGGGACATCTGGAAACACCATATATTTT.